The rows below give T cell receptor beta chains drawn from one sample of a study of glioma-infiltrating T cells after dendritic cell vaccination. Repertoires were generated with immunoSEQ multiplex PCR, while TCRdb's copy carries only in-frame clones and drops some. The data contain some 46,000 clones, about nine tenths of them seen just once; the ten biggest clones take up around 5%. Sequences were derived from blood, sampled after dendritic cell vaccination. The source is a human donor with glioblastoma. Both conserved end residues are part of each CDR3. The order of the fields is D gene, clone size, V gene, J gene, CDR3 protein, CDR3 DNA. A D gene is named only where the DNA matches it firmly. The size field is filled for only some rows; it gives once, few, many or a size class.

d_gene: NA; abundance: NA; v_gene: TRBV7-2; j_gene: TRBJ2-1; CDR3aa: CASSFPLGVFF; CDR3nt: TGTGCCAGCAGCTTCCCCTTGGGAGTGTTCTTC
d_gene: TRBD1; abundance: NA; v_gene: TRBV9; j_gene: TRBJ2-7; CDR3aa: CASSGGQGGSYEQYF; CDR3nt: TGTGCCAGCAGCGGGGGACAGGGGGGTTCCTACGAGCAGTACTTC
d_gene: NA; abundance: NA; v_gene: TRBV7-8; j_gene: TRBJ2-3; CDR3aa: CASSWHTDTQYF; CDR3nt: TGTGCCAGCAGCTGGCACACAGATACGCAGTATTTT
d_gene: NA; abundance: NA; v_gene: TRBV28; j_gene: TRBJ1-5; CDR3aa: CASSPLPGFNNQPQHF; CDR3nt: TGTGCCAGCAGCCCACTCCCGGGATTTAACAATCAGCCCCAGCATTTT
d_gene: NA; abundance: NA; v_gene: TRBV6-1; j_gene: TRBJ2-2; CDR3aa: CASSTLGDTGELFF; CDR3nt: TGTGCCAGCAGTACTCTAGGAGATACCGGGGAGCTGTTTTTT
d_gene: TRBD1; abundance: once; v_gene: TRBV7-6; j_gene: TRBJ1-3; CDR3aa: CASSLAVGTGTSGNTIYF; CDR3nt: TGTGCCAGCAGCTTAGCAGTTGGGACAGGTACATCTGGAAACACCATATATTTT
d_gene: TRBD2; abundance: NA; v_gene: TRBV7-6; j_gene: TRBJ2-1; CDR3aa: CASSFGLAGGPGEQFF; CDR3nt: TGTGCCAGCAGCTTCGGACTAGCGGGAGGGCCGGGTGAGCAGTTCTTC
d_gene: TRBD2; abundance: NA; v_gene: TRBV27; j_gene: TRBJ2-1; CDR3aa: CASSYWAGRVHNEQFF; CDR3nt: TGTGCCAGCAGTTACTGGGCCGGGAGGGTCCACAATGAGCAGTTCTTC
d_gene: NA; abundance: NA; v_gene: TRBV6-1; j_gene: TRBJ1-5; CDR3aa: CASSENREPQHF; CDR3nt: TGTGCCAGCAGTGAAAATCGGGAACCCCAGCATTTT
d_gene: TRBD1; abundance: NA; v_gene: TRBV5-1; j_gene: TRBJ2-6; CDR3aa: CASSLLRQGGSGANVLTF; CDR3nt: TGCGCCAGCAGCTTGCTGAGACAGGGTGGATCTGGGGCCAACGTCCTGACTTTC
d_gene: NA; abundance: NA; v_gene: TRBV7-2; j_gene: TRBJ1-1; CDR3aa: CASSFSATVFEAFF; CDR3nt: TGTGCCAGCAGCTTTTCTGCCACAGTATTTGAAGCTTTCTTT
d_gene: NA; abundance: NA; v_gene: TRBV28; j_gene: TRBJ2-7; CDR3aa: CASSLSNTGLGEQYF; CDR3nt: TGTGCCAGCAGTTTATCAAACACAGGGTTGGGCGAGCAGTACTTC
d_gene: TRBD2; abundance: NA; v_gene: TRBV28; j_gene: TRBJ2-3; CDR3aa: CASSRSGGTDTQYF; CDR3nt: TGTGCCAGCAGCCGTAGCGGGGGCACAGATACGCAGTATTTT
d_gene: TRBD1; abundance: NA; v_gene: TRBV27; j_gene: TRBJ2-7; CDR3aa: CASSLRTGGYYEQYF; CDR3nt: TGTGCCAGCAGTCTGAGGACAGGGGGATACTACGAGCAGTACTTC
d_gene: TRBD2; abundance: NA; v_gene: TRBV6-5; j_gene: TRBJ2-2; CDR3aa: CASSSRLAGTGELFF; CDR3nt: TGTGCCAGCAGTTCTAGACTAGCGGGGACCGGGGAGCTGTTTTTT
d_gene: NA; abundance: NA; v_gene: TRBV28; j_gene: TRBJ1-3; CDR3aa: CASSRTSPGLDSTIYF; CDR3nt: TGTGCCAGCAGCAGAACGAGTCCAGGGCTGGATAGCACCATATATTTT
d_gene: NA; abundance: once; v_gene: TRBV18; j_gene: TRBJ1-5; CDR3aa: CASSPYHSNQPQHF; CDR3nt: TGTGCCAGCTCACCATATCACAGTAATCAGCCCCAGCATTTT
d_gene: NA; abundance: few; v_gene: TRBV6-5; j_gene: TRBJ2-7; CDR3aa: CASSTRRGSYEQYF; CDR3nt: TGTGCCAGCAGTACCCGCAGGGGCTCCTACGAGCAGTACTTC